The source of this T cell receptor beta chain is a study of cytomegalovirus exposure and HLA in healthy donors. Worth noting for this clone: Its matching antigen is unknown.

Study-wide findings and caveats: In a later analysis, common viral pathogens appeared linked to several of the most significant clusters. Reportedly, fewer N-insertions than the 666-donor mean appeared in an Asian-associated ancestry cluster in a later analysis.

The junction had 8 bases not matched to a gene; V was cut back by 5 bases and J by 3 bases. CDR3 size: 17 residues. CDR1 and CDR2 from the germline V gene are SEHNR and FQNEAQ (reference sequence). The PCR had 60 Vbeta and 13 Jbeta primers. Original methodology: In a later analysis, around 10 million of approximately 80 million unique beta chains occurred in at least two donors. Assay used: immunoSEQ multiplex PCR; TCRdb lists only in-frame clones, some missing. The V and J calls and the clone size are those of that table, but D and trimming were determined from the DNA. This sample has 200,000 to 300,000 clones, with around 80% found just once.

The material sequenced was PBMCs. The chain has TRBV7-9 and TRBJ2-3; 13 nucleotides align to TRBD2. The receptor's source is a boy between 10 and 17 years old in good health and CMV-seronegative. The CDR3 loop is CASSLLAGGRRTDTQYF. The CDR3 DNA reads TGTGCCAGCAGCCTACTAGCGGGGGGGCGCAGGACAGATACGCAGTATTTT.